This note documents a single T cell receptor (beta chain) sequence. Its matching antigen is unknown. This specimen comes from a study of T-cell memory formation after mild COVID-19. Findings and limits, study-wide: A balance of CD4 and CD8 characterized clones contracting day 15 to 85, whereas later expanders leaned CD4+.

TCRdb passed the 5' RACE reads through MiXCR, listing each CDR3 protein once. Here the sample spans about 190,000 distinct CDR3 sequences, roughly a tenth being singletons. The germline V gene has CDR1 SNHLY and CDR2 FYNNEI. Losses at the gene ends were 3 bases for V and 9 bases for J; bases not matched to a gene: 8. The CDR3 length is 14 residues. The TCR comes from a man aged 18 to 35 who had mild COVID-19 (a few samples of this study predate the infection). Cell type and time point are not known. The chain couples TRBV2 to TRBJ1-1; 9 nucleotides align to TRBD1. Sequencing was carried out using PBMCs or a T cell subset sorted from them (not recorded which). The CDR3 sequence is CASSEPDRGVQAFF. The CDR3 nucleotides read TGTGCCAGCAGTGAGCCCGACAGGGGGGTTCAAGCTTTCTTT.